This T cell receptor beta chain was profiled in a study of STAT5B mutations in CD4+ large granular lymphocyte leukemia. The CDR3 runs 15 residues. CDR1 is MGHDK, CDR2 SYGVNS, per germline. V was trimmed by 2 bases and J by 0 bases, leaving 10 bases between them. Note on this clone: Its antigen is not known.

In the authors' methods: Lowest detectable productive clonotype frequency was 2.59 x 10-5. Clones were sequenced by immunoSEQ multiplex PCR, and TCRdb holds only the in-frame ones, with some missing. V and J calls and clone size come straight from that table; D and trimming were deduced from the DNA. The data contain about 46,000 clones, around 82% of them singletons. Buffy coats from healthy blood donors served as controls. Study-wide points: Compared with healthy controls (2/35), patient top clones favored TRBV06 (8/27).

This chain links TRBV25-1 with TRBJ1-1; TRBD1 is a possible D gene (5 bases). Sequenced: CD4+ T cells from blood buffy coats. This TCR derives from a human donor in good health. The CDR3 loop reads CASSEIGGLNTEAFF. The CDR3, as DNA: TGTGCCAGCAGTGAAATTGGGGGACTGAACACTGAAGCTTTCTTT.